A selection of T cell receptor beta chains follows, all from one sample in a study of blood T cell repertoires in COVID-19. Profiling relied on immunoSEQ multiplex PCR, and the TCRdb table lists in-frame clones only, not all of them. The sample includes about 310,000 clones, about 91% of them seen just once. The sequencing input was PBMCs or T cells enriched from blood (not recorded which). The receptors shown here come from a woman in her late teens or twenties who had recovered from COVID-19. Each CDR3 is given with its conserved first and last residue. D genes are given only for firm matches. Size is stated for part of the rows, as once, few or many counts, or as a class when the clone is expanded.

cdr3_aa	cdr3_nt	d_call	j_call	v_call	clone_size
CASSLAGQSSNYGYTF	TGTGCCAGCAGCTTAGCGGGACAGAGTTCTAACTATGGCTACACCTTC	TRBD1	TRBJ1-2	TRBV7-8	NA
CASSQELAGDETQYF	TGTGCCAGCAGCCAAGAGTTAGCGGGAGACGAGACCCAGTACTTC	TRBD2	TRBJ2-5	TRBV4-2	NA
CASSRSGNEAFF	TGTGCCAGCAGTAGATCAGGGAATGAAGCTTTCTTT	NA	TRBJ1-1	TRBV6-5	NA
CASSYNFRDRPKEQYF	TGTGCCAGCTCATATAACTTCCGGGACAGGCCAAAAGAGCAGTACTTC	TRBD1	TRBJ2-7	TRBV18	NA
CAWTREGIHGYTF	TGTGCCTGGACCAGGGAAGGTATCCATGGCTACACCTTC	NA	TRBJ1-2	TRBV30	NA
CASSQVQQVPYGYTF	TGTGCCAGCAGCCAAGTCCAACAGGTTCCCTATGGCTACACCTTC	NA	TRBJ1-2	TRBV3-1/TRBV3-2	NA
CASIRGNTGELFF	TGTGCCAGCATAAGGGGAAACACCGGGGAGCTGTTTTTT	NA	TRBJ2-2	TRBV28	NA
CASSLVAQRSGNEAFF	TGCGCCAGCAGCTTGGTTGCGCAAAGGTCGGGAAACGAAGCTTTCTTT	NA	TRBJ1-1	TRBV5-1	NA
CASSPRGLRGENTEAFF	TGTGCCAGTAGCCCCAGGGGGTTAAGGGGGGAGAACACTGAAGCTTTCTTT	TRBD1	TRBJ1-1	TRBV19	NA
CATKPDNSGNTIYF	TGTGCGACTAAACCAGACAACTCTGGAAACACCATATATTTT	NA	TRBJ1-3	TRBV10-3	NA
CAGQLDRTSGYTF	TGTGCCGGCCAACTGGACAGGACCTCAGGCTACACCTTC	TRBD1	TRBJ1-2	TRBV5-4	NA
CASSPGLAVNNEQFF	TGTGCCAGCAGCCCAGGACTAGCGGTAAACAATGAGCAGTTCTTC	TRBD2	TRBJ2-1	TRBV11-3	once
CASSLGGGNTEAFF	TGTGCCAGCAGCTTGGGAGGGGGCAACACTGAAGCTTTCTTT	TRBD1	TRBJ1-1	TRBV5-4	NA
CASSIELTSGGANEQFF	TGTGCCAGTAGTATAGAACTGACTAGCGGGGGGGCGAATGAGCAGTTCTTC	TRBD2	TRBJ2-1	TRBV19	NA
CASRTGNGNTIYF	TGTGCCAGCCGCACAGGGAATGGAAACACCATATATTTT	NA	TRBJ1-3	TRBV18	once
CASRREDEQYF	TGTGCCAGCAGGCGGGAGGACGAGCAGTACTTC	TRBD2	TRBJ2-7	TRBV27	NA
CASSQRSWPARGETQYF	TGTGCCAGCAGCCAACGGTCTTGGCCCGCCAGGGGAGAGACCCAGTACTTC	NA	TRBJ2-5	TRBV3-1/TRBV3-2	NA
CASSILGQLNEKLFF	TGTGCCAGTAGTATTTTGGGACAGCTTAATGAAAAACTGTTTTTT	TRBD1	TRBJ1-4	TRBV19	NA
CASSQDRQGYNGYTF	TGCGCCAGCAGCCAAGATCGACAGGGGTATAATGGCTACACCTTC	TRBD1	TRBJ1-2	TRBV4-3	NA
CASSDYRGATNEKLFF	TGCGCCAGCAGCGATTACAGGGGTGCAACTAATGAAAAACTGTTTTTT	TRBD1	TRBJ1-4	TRBV5-1	NA
CARSLRGYEQFF	TGTGCCAGAAGCTTGAGGGGGTATGAGCAGTTCTTC	NA	TRBJ2-1	TRBV5-3	NA
CASTPGQGTEKLFF	TGTGCCAGTACCCCGGGACAGGGGACCGAAAAACTGTTTTTT	TRBD1	TRBJ1-4	TRBV19	NA
CASSFGRVDEKLFF	TGTGCCAGCAGTTTCGGGAGGGTAGATGAAAAACTGTTTTTT	NA	TRBJ1-4	TRBV27	NA
CASSLAGGARETQYF	TGCGCCAGCAGCTTGGCCGGGGGGGCCAGAGAGACCCAGTACTTC	TRBD2	TRBJ2-5	TRBV5-1	NA
CASSSQGRRTGELFF	TGTGCCAGCAGTTCACAGGGTCGGAGGACCGGGGAGCTGTTTTTT	NA	TRBJ2-2	TRBV27	few